These T cell receptor beta chains were read from a single sample in a study of blood T cells in healthy people across ages. TCRdb reprocessed the 5' RACE reads via MiXCR and lists one record per CDR3 protein. The table lists 700,000 to 900,000 distinct CDR3 sequences, 53% of them singletons. Sequenced input: blood. Receptors originate from an elderly man in good health. CDR3s include the opening cysteine and the closing phenylalanine or tryptophan. D genes are given only for firm matches. Size is omitted from some rows. Given values are once, few, many or a class for expanded clones.

cdr3_nt cdr3_aa v_call clone_size d_call j_call
TGTGCCAGCAGGACGACAGATACTGAAGCTTTCTTT CASRTTDTEAFF TRBV28 once NA TRBJ1-1
TGTGCCAGCAGCTCCACGACCGGGACGGAACTGTTTTTT CASSSTTGTELFF TRBV21-1 few NA TRBJ1-4
TGTGCCAGCTCACCTCGACAGGGGGTTGAAGCTTTCTTT CASSPRQGVEAFF TRBV18 NA TRBD1 TRBJ1-1
TGTGCCAGCAGCTTAGGCGGGATCTCCTACAATGAGCAGTTCTTC CASSLGGISYNEQFF TRBV7-2 many NA TRBJ2-1
TGTGCCAGCAGTTTACTAGGGGCGGGAGACTACAATGAGCAGTTCTTC CASSLLGAGDYNEQFF TRBV12-3/TRBV12-4 few TRBD2 TRBJ2-1
TGCAGCGTTGATGGGGGGCTAGAAGCTTTCTTT CSVDGGLEAFF TRBV29-1 few NA TRBJ1-1
TGTGCCATCAGTGAGCTCGGGCAGGGTGGCTATGGCTACACCTTC CAISELGQGGYGYTF TRBV10-3 NA NA TRBJ1-2
TGTGCCAGCAGCCAGGGACTAGCGGGATTTCATGAGCAGTTCTTC CASSQGLAGFHEQFF TRBV4-2 few TRBD2 TRBJ2-1
TGTGCCAGCAGCTTAGGTCTAGCCGGGACTAGCGGCACGTGCGAGCAGTACTTC CASSLGLAGTSGTCEQYF TRBV11-2 NA TRBD2 TRBJ2-7
TGTGCCAGCAGTTTAATCGGCCTTGACCGTATAGAGACCCAGTACTTC CASSLIGLDRIETQYF TRBV27 NA NA TRBJ2-5
TGTGCCAGCAGCTCCGTACAGGGGTGGGAGCAGTACTTC CASSSVQGWEQYF TRBV7-2 NA TRBD1 TRBJ2-7
TGTGCCAACGGCCGTTTGGCGGGAATCAACGAGCAGTACTTC CANGRLAGINEQYF TRBV28 NA NA TRBJ2-7
TGTGCCAGCAGCTTGACAGGGTGGGAGATGAACTATGACTACACCTTC CASSLTGWEMNYDYTF TRBV7-9 NA TRBD1 TRBJ1-2
TGCAGTGTGAAAGGCGGATCTTATAATTCACCCCTCCACTTT CSVKGGSYNSPLHF TRBV20-1 few NA TRBJ1-6
TGTGCCAGCAGCTTAGGGGGCAACCAGAACACTGAAGCTTTCTTT CASSLGGNQNTEAFF TRBV7-8 NA NA TRBJ1-1
TGTGCCGGGGGACTAGCGGGAGGTGAGACCCAGTACTTC CAGGLAGGETQYF TRBV7-9 NA TRBD2 TRBJ2-5
TGTGCCAGCAGTCAGGGACAGGGGAATCAGCCCCAGCATTTT CASSQGQGNQPQHF TRBV3-1 few TRBD1 TRBJ1-5
TGCGCCAGCAGCTTGGCCGGGACGGCTAACTACGAGCAGTACTTC CASSLAGTANYEQYF TRBV5-1 few NA TRBJ2-7
TGTGCCAGCAGTTTGTGGGCGCGGCAGACCCAGTACTTC CASSLWARQTQYF TRBV27 NA NA TRBJ2-5
TGTGCCAGCAGTGAAGCGGGGGGTACCTTCTACGAGCAGTACTTC CASSEAGGTFYEQYF TRBV6-1 NA NA TRBJ2-7
TGCAGTGCTCAAACAGGGGGAGAAGAGACCCAGTACTTC CSAQTGGEETQYF TRBV20-1 few TRBD1 TRBJ2-5
TGTGCCAGCAGCGCGGACAGAATCACTGAAGCTTTCTTT CASSADRITEAFF TRBV7-2 NA NA TRBJ1-1
TGTGCCAGCGGAGAGGGTACCGGTCGCGAGCAGTACTTC CASGEGTGREQYF TRBV6-5 many NA TRBJ2-7
TGCGCCAGCAGCCCAGGGAGTGGGAACACTGAAGCTTTCTTT CASSPGSGNTEAFF TRBV5-1 NA NA TRBJ1-1
TGTGCCAGCAGCTTAGCCGGAATTAGCACAGATACGCAGTATTTT CASSLAGISTDTQYF TRBV7-9 NA NA TRBJ2-3
TGCAGTGCTACCTCTGGGAGAACAACTAATGAAAAACTGTTTTTT CSATSGRTTNEKLFF TRBV20-1 NA NA TRBJ1-4
TGTGCCAGCAGTTTTGGACTAGCCTACGAGCAGTACTTC CASSFGLAYEQYF TRBV12-3/TRBV12-4 NA TRBD2 TRBJ2-7
TGTGCCAGCAGCTTAGGGACAGCAGCAGCGGGCAGATACGCGTATTTT CASSLGTAAAGRYAYF TRBV11-2 few NA TRBJ2-3
TGTGCCAGCAGGATGGGTGGAAATCAGCCCCAGCATTTT CASRMGGNQPQHF TRBV2 NA NA TRBJ1-5
TGCGCCAGCAGCCAAGGGACAGGGAATGGCTACACCTTC CASSQGTGNGYTF TRBV5-1 NA TRBD1 TRBJ1-2
TGTGCCAGCAGTGGAGGGACAGGGGGAACTGGGGCCAACGTCCTGACTTTC CASSGGTGGTGANVLTF TRBV2 few TRBD1 TRBJ2-6
TGTGCCACCAGACGAACGGATCAAGAGACCCAGTACTTC CATRRTDQETQYF TRBV24-1 NA NA TRBJ2-5
TGTGCCAGCAGCCTGGGGAGATTTATGGTAACAGATGCGCAGTATTTT CASSLGRFMVTDAQYF TRBV7-2 NA NA TRBJ2-3
TGTGCCAGCAGCCAAGAGTGGGCCACCCCTACCTACAAGGAGCAGTTCTTC CASSQEWATPTYKEQFF TRBV4-2 NA NA TRBJ2-1
TGTGCCAGCACCAGTTCAGCCAAAGTTGAAGCTTTCTTT CASTSSAKVEAFF TRBV12-3/TRBV12-4 NA NA TRBJ1-1
TGTGCCAGCAGCTTATCCGCGGGAAGAGAAACAGATACGCAGTATTTT CASSLSAGRETDTQYF TRBV7-8 NA NA TRBJ2-3
TGTGCCAGCAGCTTGGATGGGGTGAACTATGGCTACACCTTC CASSLDGVNYGYTF TRBV5-6 NA NA TRBJ1-2
TGTGCCAGCAGTTACAGCGGGACAGGGGTTCCTGGCTACACCTTC CASSYSGTGVPGYTF TRBV6-5 NA TRBD1 TRBJ1-2
TGCAGTGTCAAACACCTCCAAGAGACCCAGTACTTC CSVKHLQETQYF TRBV20-1 NA NA TRBJ2-5
TGCAGTGCTAAGGGCGGTAGCGGGGCCTACGAGCAGTACTTC CSAKGGSGAYEQYF TRBV20-1 NA TRBD2 TRBJ2-7
TGCGCCAGCAGCGCTGGATCCTACTACGAGCAGTACTTC CASSAGSYYEQYF TRBV5-1 NA NA TRBJ2-7
TGTGCCAGCAGTGGCCGGGGGACGCCGCAAGGTGAGCAGTTCTTC CASSGRGTPQGEQFF TRBV2 NA NA TRBJ2-1
TGTGCCAGCAGCCAAGTACAGAAGAACACTGAAGCTTTCTTT CASSQVQKNTEAFF TRBV4-2 NA NA TRBJ1-1
TGTGCCAGCAGTGCCGTCACAGGCAATGAGCAGTTCTTC CASSAVTGNEQFF TRBV27 few NA TRBJ2-1
TGTGCCAGCAGCTTGGCCACGGGGTCCAACTATGGCTACACCTTC CASSLATGSNYGYTF TRBV5-5 few NA TRBJ1-2
TGCGCCAGCCGGCTCCGAGCGGGAGCAGATACGCAGTATTTT CASRLRAGADTQYF TRBV5-1 NA TRBD2 TRBJ2-3
TGTGCCAGCAGACGGGGCACAGGGGGCCAGTTCTTC CASRRGTGGQFF TRBV6-6 NA TRBD1 TRBJ2-1
TGTGCCAGCAGCAAATCCGGGACAACCTACGAGCAGTACTTC CASSKSGTTYEQYF TRBV27 NA NA TRBJ2-7
TGTGCCAGCAGTTTTACAGGGGGGCGTCGAGAGCAGTACTTC CASSFTGGRREQYF TRBV28 once TRBD1 TRBJ2-4
TGTGCCAGCAGTGAATGGGTGGGAGGGCCGCCGTTCTTC CASSEWVGGPPFF TRBV6-1 NA TRBD2 TRBJ2-1
TGTGCCAGCAGCCAAGGGACGGCGCGGACACTGTTTTTT CASSQGTARTLFF TRBV2 few NA TRBJ1-4
TGTGCCAGCAGCGACAGGGTTTTCGGGTATTTT CASSDRVFGYF TRBV2 NA TRBD1 TRBJ2-3
TGCAGTGCGAACTTTTTGGCGGGAGGGGAGCAGTTCTTC CSANFLAGGEQFF TRBV20-1 NA TRBD2 TRBJ2-1
TGTGCCAGCAGTTTTGCGGGTCACAACACCGGGGAGCTGTTTTTT CASSFAGHNTGELFF TRBV12-3/TRBV12-4 NA NA TRBJ2-2
TGTGCCAGCACCGGGACTAGTATTAATGAGCAGTTCTTC CASTGTSINEQFF TRBV2 NA TRBD2 TRBJ2-1
TGTGCCAGCAGCCCAGGGGGCGTACTAGCCAAAAACATTCAGTACTTC CASSPGGVLAKNIQYF TRBV3-1 NA TRBD1 TRBJ2-4
TGTGCCAGCAGTGCCTTACCGGGACAGGGGGTTTATGACTATGGCTACACCTTC CASSALPGQGVYDYGYTF TRBV27 NA TRBD1 TRBJ1-2
TGCAGTGCGAGACTAGCGGGAGATCTAGAGACCCAGTACTTC CSARLAGDLETQYF TRBV20-1 NA TRBD2 TRBJ2-5
TGCAGCGTGGGGGGAATAGCAATCTCCTACAATGAGCAGTTCTTC CSVGGIAISYNEQFF TRBV29-1 many NA TRBJ2-1
TGTGCCAGCAGCCGACTGGGGCGGCCATGGGAGCAGTACTTC CASSRLGRPWEQYF TRBV11-2 few NA TRBJ2-7